This is a list of T cell receptor beta chains from one sample in a study of blood T cell repertoires in COVID-19. The protocol was immunoSEQ multiplex PCR, while the TCRdb copy is restricted to in-frame clones and leaves out a portion. The sample contains around 310,000 clones, around nine tenths of which appear only once. Specimen: PBMCs or T cells enriched from blood (not recorded which). Receptors originate from a woman under 40 who had recovered from COVID-19. Both conserved end residues are part of each CDR3. Fields, in order: D gene, V gene, J gene, clone size, CDR3 protein, CDR3 DNA. The D gene is left open where the match is weak. Some rows mark clone size as missing; the rest say once, few, many or name a class of expanded clone.

NA	TRBV28	TRBJ2-1	NA	CASRLTGSRGNEQFF	TGTGCCAGCAGATTAACAGGGAGTCGTGGCAATGAGCAGTTCTTC
TRBD1	TRBV19	TRBJ1-5	NA	CASSSDRGWSQPQHF	TGTGCCAGTAGCTCGGACAGGGGATGGAGTCAGCCCCAGCATTTT
NA	TRBV27	TRBJ2-1	once	CASSFIGGSYNEQFF	TGTGCCAGCAGTTTTATTGGCGGCTCCTACAATGAGCAGTTCTTC
NA	TRBV7-2	TRBJ1-5	NA	CASSLVSGDGNQPQHF	TGTGCCAGCAGCTTAGTGTCGGGGGATGGCAATCAGCCCCAGCATTTT
NA	TRBV5-1	TRBJ2-2	NA	CASKRVGNTGELFF	TGCGCCAGCAAGCGGGTGGGGAACACCGGGGAGCTGTTTTTT
NA	TRBV9	TRBJ2-7	many	CASSVAGEATEQYF	TGTGCCAGCAGCGTAGCAGGGGAAGCGACCGAGCAGTACTTC
NA	TRBV28	TRBJ1-5	few	CASSLEGGVQPQHF	TGTGCCAGCAGTTTAGAGGGGGGGGTTCAGCCCCAGCATTTT
NA	TRBV21-1	TRBJ2-2	once	CASSKRWCGGSGHRGAVF	TGTGCCAGCAGCAAGCGGTGGTGCGGCGGGAGCGGACACCGGGGAGCTGTTTTT
NA	TRBV4-3	TRBJ1-2	NA	CASSHTHSLSYGYTF	TGCGCCAGCAGCCATACGCACAGTCTTAGCTATGGCTACACCTTC
TRBD2	TRBV18	TRBJ2-1	NA	CASSPTAGGGNEQFF	TGTGCCAGCTCACCAACCGCGGGAGGAGGAAATGAGCAGTTCTTC
NA	TRBV28	TRBJ1-2	NA	CASSLELRPAYGYTF	TGTGCCAGCAGTTTAGAGTTGAGGCCGGCCTATGGCTACACCTTC
TRBD2	TRBV19	TRBJ2-3	NA	CASSIWGLAGEDTQYF	TGTGCCAGTAGTATATGGGGACTAGCGGGAGAAGATACGCAGTATTTT
TRBD1	TRBV5-1	TRBJ1-3	NA	CASSSGGQGGGNTIYF	TGCGCCAGCAGCTCCGGAGGACAGGGAGGTGGAAACACCATATATTTT
NA	TRBV3-1/TRBV3-2	TRBJ2-2	few	CASSQPGTGELFF	TGTGCCAGCAGCCAACCGGGGACCGGGGAGCTGTTTTTT
NA	TRBV19	TRBJ1-2	NA	CASSFVGLRGYTF	TGTGCCAGTAGTTTCGTCGGTTTGCGGGGCTACACCTTC
TRBD2	TRBV19	TRBJ2-7	NA	CASSITSGVYEQYF	TGTGCCAGTAGTATAACTAGCGGGGTATACGAGCAGTACTTC
TRBD2	TRBV15	TRBJ2-5	NA	CATSRGRTSGGVETQYF	TGTGCCACCAGCAGAGGCCGGACTAGCGGAGGGGTGGAGACCCAGTACTTC
NA	TRBV4-2	TRBJ1-3	NA	CASSPQWTQADTIYF	TGTGCCAGCAGCCCTCAATGGACTCAAGCGGACACCATATATTTT
NA	TRBV27	TRBJ1-3	once	CASSFKGISFRGQYF	TGTGCCAGCAGTTTTAAGGGGATCTCTTTCAGGGGTCAATATTTT
TRBD2	TRBV3-1/TRBV3-2	TRBJ2-1	NA	CASSQILQHRFSGRTLKRYNEQFF	TGTGCCAGCAGCCAAATACTCCAGCATCGATTTAGCGGGAGGACCCTAAAAAGGTACAATGAGCAGTTCTTC
NA	TRBV20-1	TRBJ2-3	NA	CSASLGLTLGDTQYF	TGCAGTGCTAGTCTGGGACTCACCCTAGGAGATACGCAGTATTTT
TRBD2	TRBV9	TRBJ2-1	NA	CASSVRGLAGPYSYNEQFF	TGTGCCAGCAGCGTGAGGGGACTAGCGGGGCCATACTCCTACAATGAGCAGTTCTTC
TRBD2	TRBV7-8	TRBJ2-3	NA	CASRSSRVDGAGERRDTQYF	TGTGCCAGCAGATCAAGCAGGGTAGATGGCGCGGGAGAAAGGCGGGATACGCAGTATTTT
TRBD1	TRBV5-1	TRBJ1-1	NA	CASSRGQDPNTEAFF	TGCGCCAGCAGCCGCGGACAGGACCCGAACACTGAAGCTTTCTTT
NA	TRBV7-9	TRBJ2-3	once	CASSLEVTESTDTQYF	TGTGCCAGCAGCTTAGAAGTGACAGAAAGCACAGATACGCAGTATTTT
NA	TRBV19	TRBJ2-7	NA	CASSFQGNEQYF	TGTGCCAGTAGTTTCCAGGGTAACGAGCAGTACTTC
NA	TRBV11-2	TRBJ2-1	NA	CASSLVYRANEQFF	TGTGCCAGCAGCTTAGTATACAGGGCCAATGAGCAGTTCTTC
TRBD2	TRBV5-5	TRBJ2-1	NA	CASSQGLVVGEQFF	TGTGCCAGCAGCCAGGGACTAGTGGTCGGTGAGCAGTTCTTC
TRBD1	TRBV27	TRBJ1-2	NA	CASPETGVGYGYTF	TGTGCCAGCCCAGAGACAGGGGTAGGCTATGGCTACACCTTC
TRBD1	TRBV5-4	TRBJ1-2	NA	CASSLAGTGVGYTF	TGTGCCAGCAGCTTGGCCGGGACAGGGGTCGGCTACACCTTC
NA	TRBV27	TRBJ1-2	NA	CASRRTLNYGYTF	TGTGCCAGCAGGCGGACACTTAACTATGGCTACACCTTC
TRBD2	TRBV4-1	TRBJ2-1	NA	CASSQVDPGLAVLDEQFF	TGCGCCAGCAGCCAGGTCGACCCGGGACTAGCGGTTCTGGATGAGCAGTTCTTC
TRBD2	TRBV11-2	TRBJ2-2	once	CASSLIGGSANTGELFF	TGTGCCAGCAGCTTAATCGGGGGGAGCGCGAACACCGGGGAGCTGTTTTTT
NA	TRBV5-1	TRBJ2-7	NA	CASSLQAASYEQYF	TGCGCCAGCAGCTTGCAGGCCGCCTCCTACGAGCAGTACTTC
TRBD1	TRBV6-5	TRBJ1-6	NA	CASSYGQGSSPLHF	TGTGCCAGCAGTTATGGACAGGGGAGTTCACCCCTCCACTTT
TRBD1	TRBV4-2	TRBJ2-2	NA	CASSQGDRGHTGELFF	TGTGCCAGCAGCCAGGGGGACAGGGGGCACACCGGGGAGCTGTTTTTT
NA	TRBV2	TRBJ2-1	NA	CASMIADGQFF	TGTGCCAGCATGATAGCTGACGGACAGTTCTTC
TRBD2	TRBV4-3	TRBJ2-1	NA	CASSQDPPGLAGGQFF	TGCGCCAGCAGCCAAGATCCCCCGGGACTAGCGGGGGGGCAGTTCTTC
TRBD1	TRBV10-1	TRBJ2-1	NA	CASSGFRDSTSDEQFF	TGCGCCAGCAGTGGATTTCGGGACAGTACATCCGATGAGCAGTTCTTC
NA	TRBV27	TRBJ1-4	NA	CASSFLGGGDEKLFF	TGTGCCAGCAGTTTCCTGGGGGGGGGCGATGAAAAACTGTTTTTT
NA	TRBV19	TRBJ1-1	NA	CASSISGSGNTEAFF	TGTGCCAGTAGTATCTCGGGGTCAGGTAACACTGAAGCTTTCTTT
NA	TRBV21-1	TRBJ1-2	NA	CASSAIQGAYGYTF	TGTGCCAGCAGCGCCATACAGGGGGCATATGGCTACACCTTC